The rows below give T cell receptor beta chains drawn from one sample of a study of blood T cells in healthy people across ages. TCRdb analysed the 5' RACE reads with MiXCR anew, one entry per CDR3 protein. The sample records over 1,200,000 distinct CDR3 sequences, around 55% being singletons. Sequenced sample: blood. These receptors were obtained from a man between 18 and 35 years old in good health. Both conserved end residues are part of each CDR3.

v_gene,CDR3aa
TRBV6-5,CASSYSKSGADYTF
TRBV7-9,CASSPRYNEQFF
TRBV7-2,CASSLGATVSYEQYF
TRBV28,CASSTLQRTNEKLFF
TRBV10-3,CAISEGGGYGYTF
TRBV9,CASSVQAGLGSYEQYF
TRBV9,CASSFSGDYEQYF
TRBV12-5,CASGSALETEQYF
TRBV28,CASSALAGGPGEQYF
TRBV4-2,CASSQGPGGETQYF